This TCR beta chain originates from a study of blood T cells in healthy people across ages. Whole-study results and caveats: Roughly linearly, TCR beta diversity per million T cells fell as age increased. More naive CD4+ cells and higher diversity marked long-lived donors relative to aged donors.

The authors isolated at least 7 million PBMCs per sample. Primed by a sample-barcoded 5' primer and a J-beta primer mix, a second PCR proceeded for 7 to 11 cycles. The template-switch adaptor, which had 12 random nucleotides, put a tag on each cDNA molecule. TCRdb independently ran MiXCR on the 5' RACE reads; one entry per CDR3 protein. The data hold about 1 million distinct CDR3 sequences, with roughly 45% observed a single time. The CDR3 extends over 17 amino acids. CDR1 is SGHRS, CDR2 YFSETQ, per germline. A remark on this clonotype: Antigen unknown.

The receptor was derived from a woman aged 55-70 years in good health. The sequenced sample was blood. The V gene is TRBV5-1, the J gene TRBJ2-5; TRBD2 aligns across 13 bases. The assigned J gene may be wrong: the sequence end matches TRBJ2-7 better. CDR3 protein: CASSLVTRTSGSYEQYF. Here the CDR3 DNA reads TGCGCCAGCAGCTTGGTTACCCGGACTAGCGGGAGTTACGAGCAGTACTTC.